This entry lists 22 T cell receptor beta chains sequenced from one sample in a study of cytotoxic CD8 clonotypes in ibrutinib-treated CLL. The method was immunoSEQ multiplex PCR; TCRdb's version includes in-frame clones alone and lacks a portion of them. The table shows 150,000 to 200,000 clones, with approximately 90% occurring only once. This specimen consisted of PBMCs, obtained at disease progression, from a patient treated with ibrutinib. The receptors here all came from a human donor with chronic lymphocytic leukemia.

The chain's CDR3 is CAWSDGTSGSKYEQFF. In nucleotides, the CDR3 is TGTGCCTGGAGTGACGGGACTAGCGGGAGTAAGTATGAGCAGTTCTTC. The rearrangement links TRBV30 to TRBJ2-1; 14 bases map to TRBD2. The CDR3 has 16 amino acids. Germline CDR1 is GTSNPN and CDR2 is SVGIG (reference sequence). The ends lost 1 base at V and 8 bases at J; junction bases unmatched: 7.

This chain uses TRBV5-8 with TRBJ2-7; 12 nucleotides line up with TRBD2. Germline V gene data show CDR1 as SGHTS and CDR2 as YDEGEE. The J segment lost 4 bases and the V segment lost 2 bases, leaving 4 bases of the junction unmatched. The CDR3 contains 15 residues. The CDR3 region is CASSLLAGGSYEQYF. Here the CDR3 DNA reads TGTGCCAGCAGCTTACTAGCGGGAGGTTCTTACGAGCAGTACTTC. The entire variable domain, with the rest obtained from reference TRBV5-8 and TRBJ2-7, is as follows: EAGVTQSPTHLIKTRGQQATLRCSPISGHTSVYWYQQALGLGLQFLLWYDEGEERNRGNFPPRFSGRQFPNYSSELNVNALELEDSALYLCASSLLAGGSYEQYFGPGTRLTVT.

The CDR3 region has the DNA TGCGCCAGCAGCCGACAAGGTTCGCGGAGAAATTACGAGCAGTACTTC. The encoded protein is CASSRQGSRRNYEQYF. This rearrangement joins TRBV5-1 to TRBJ2-7, with D uncertain. This CDR3 spans 16 amino acids. V lost 4 bases and J lost 4, with 21 bases in between. Germline V lookup: CDR1 SGHRS, CDR2 YFSETQ.

This clone was seen just once. This rearrangement joins TRBV7-2 to TRBJ2-1, with a possible D match to TRBD2 (6 bases). V lost 6 bases, J lost 6 bases, and 15 bases lay in between. Germline loops: CDR1 SGHTA, CDR2 FQGNSA. CDR3 length: 14 residues. The DNA for the CDR3 is TGTGCCAGCAGGCTTGGGGCGGGAATCAATGAGCAGTTCTTC. Its translation: CASRLGAGINEQFF.

V and J are TRBV4-2 and TRBJ2-7; perhaps TRBD2 as D (6 bases). V lost 2 bases and J 2 bases, leaving 13 bases between the germline ends. Germline lookup yields CDR1 LGHNA and CDR2 YNFKEQ. The CDR3 runs to 15 residues. The CDR3 nucleotides read TGTGCCAGCAGCCAAAGAAGGGACTCTCCCTACGAGCAGTACTTC. The encoded protein is CASSQRRDSPYEQYF.

V usage is TRBV7-9 and J usage is TRBJ2-1; TRBD1 matches 7 bases. After removal of 5 bases from V and 1 base from J, the junction contained 8 bases not matched to a gene. The CDR3 consists of 16 residues. The germline V gene has CDR1 SEHNR and CDR2 FQNEAQ (reference sequence). The DNA of the CDR3 is TGTGCCAGCAGCCCGCGACAGGGCTATTCCTACAATGAGCAGTTCTTC. Translated, it gives CASSPRQGYSYNEQFF. Variable domain in full (rest from reference TRBV7-9 and TRBJ2-1): DTGVSQNPRHKITKRGQNVTFRCDPISEHNRLYWYRQTLGQGPEFLTYFQNEAQLEKSRLLSDRFSAERPKGSFSTLEIQRTEQGDSAMYLCASSPRQGYSYNEQFFGPGTRLTVL.

V is TRBV30 and J is TRBJ1-1; 10 bases align to TRBD1. CDR1 is GTSNPN, CDR2 SVGIG, per germline (reference sequence). CDR3 length: 14 amino acids. V trimming: 3 bases; J trimming: 4 bases; junction bases outside the gene matches: 5. CDR3 amino acids: CAWSPGQGVTEAFF. The CDR3 region has the DNA TGTGCCTGGAGCCCAGGACAGGGGGTCACTGAAGCTTTCTTT.

The J gene is TRBJ1-4, the V gene TRBV6-5; no definite D call. Germline V lookup: CDR1 MNHEY, CDR2 SVGAGI. The CDR3 loop spans 14 amino acids. Trimming cost V 2 bases and J 0 bases, with 4 bases left between them. CDR3 coding DNA: TGTGCCAGCAGTTACACCACAACTAATGAAAAACTGTTTTTT. This gives the protein CASSYTTTNEKLFF.

The rearrangement links TRBV29-1 to TRBJ2-1; D may be TRBD1 (7 bases). Trimming cost V 5 bases and J 10 bases, with 18 bases left between them. The CDR3 has 13 residues. Germline V gives CDR1 SQVTM, CDR2 ANQGSEA. In DNA, the CDR3 is TGCAGCGTTAGAGGAGGGGGCGCAACCGAGCAGTTCTTC. This encodes CSVRGGGATEQFF.

This chain connects TRBV19 to TRBJ2-1; possible D gene TRBD2, 6 bases. V was clipped by 8 bases and J by 8 bases, with 16 bases between them. Germline V gene data show CDR1 as LNHDA and CDR2 as SQIVND (reference sequence). The CDR3 contains 13 residues. CDR3 nucleotide sequence: TGTGCCAGTGGGCACGGGAGAGGGGATGAGCAGTTCTTC. This translates into CASGHGRGDEQFF.

The chain has TRBV19 and TRBJ1-1, with 10 bases matching TRBD1. The CDR3 has 13 residues. Per the germline V gene, CDR1 is LNHDA and CDR2 is SQIVND (reference sequence). Germline trimming cut 10 bases from V and 5 bases from J; bases unmatched to any gene: 7. Here the CDR3 reads CATLTGGWTEAFF. The CDR3 nucleotides are TGTGCCACCCTGACAGGGGGCTGGACTGAAGCTTTCTTT. Full variable domain (rest looked up from reference TRBV19 and TRBJ1-1): DGGITQSPKYLFRKEGQNVTLSCEQNLNHDAMYWYRQDPGQGLRLIYYSQIVNDFQKGDIAEGYSVSREKKESFPLTVTSAQKNPTAFYLCATLTGGWTEAFFGQGTRLTVV.

This chain joins TRBV27 and TRBJ1-1; D might be TRBD1 (6 bases). Trimming pared 2 bases from V and 0 bases from J, leaving 10 bases between. The CDR3 has 15 residues. The germline CDR1 and CDR2 sequences are MNHEY and SMNVEV (reference sequence). CDR3 DNA sequence: TGTGCCAGCAGTTTAACCACAGGGTTGAACACTGAAGCTTTCTTT. Amino acids: CASSLTTGLNTEAFF.

The chain joins TRBV18 to TRBJ2-1, with D tentatively TRBD2 (5 bases). From germline, CDR1 is KGHSH and CDR2 LQKENI. This CDR3 comprises 13 residues. V gave up 4 bases and J gave up 6 bases, with 10 bases separating them. CDR3: CASSQDWGNEQFF. In DNA form, the CDR3 reads TGTGCCAGCTCACAGGACTGGGGCAATGAGCAGTTCTTC. Full variable domain (rest looked up from reference TRBV18 and TRBJ2-1): NAGVMQNPRHLVRRRGQEARLRCSPMKGHSHVYWYRQLPEEGLKFMVYLQKENIIDESGMPKERFSAEFPKEGPSILRIQQVVRGDSAAYFCASSQDWGNEQFFGPGTRLTVL.

This rearrangement joins TRBV7-9 to TRBJ1-1; D remains ambiguous. The CDR3 runs 14 residues. V lost 7 bases and J lost 1, with 13 bases in between. CDR1 is SEHNR, CDR2 FQNEAQ, per germline (reference sequence). The CDR3 sequence is CASIALTKNTEAFF. DNA for the CDR3: TGTGCCAGCATCGCTTTGACGAAGAACACTGAAGCTTTCTTT. Filled out from reference TRBV7-9 and TRBJ1-1, the complete variable domain reads DTGVSQNPRHKITKRGQNVTFRCDPISEHNRLYWYRQTLGQGPEFLTYFQNEAQLEKSRLLSDRFSAERPKGSFSTLEIQRTEQGDSAMYLCASIALTKNTEAFFGQGTRLTVV.

The chain combines TRBV5-1 with TRBJ2-7; 12 bases align to TRBD1. The V segment lost 0 bases and the J segment 3 bases; nucleotides outside the gene matches: 4. Per the germline V gene, CDR1 is SGHRS and CDR2 is YFSETQ. CDR3 size: 16 residues. CDR3 DNA: TGCGCCAGCAGCTTGGATGGGACAGGGGGCATCTACGAGCAGTACTTC. Protein product: CASSLDGTGGIYEQYF.

This chain joins TRBV18 and TRBJ2-5; TRBD2 might be the D (5 bases). Between the trimmed V and J ends, which lost 1 base and 2 bases, there was a span of 20 bases. This CDR3 has 18 residues. Germline CDR1 and CDR2: KGHSH and LQKENI. DNA of the CDR3: TGTGCCAGCTCACCACTGATCGCGGGTGCGACTTATCAAGAGACCCAGTACTTC. It is translated as CASSPLIAGATYQETQYF.

This clone has only one observation. This CDR3 reads CAWSSGINQPQHF. CDR3 DNA: TGTGCCTGGAGTTCAGGGATCAATCAGCCCCAGCATTTT. The chain carries TRBV30 and TRBJ1-5, with TRBD1 as a possible D gene (5 bases). Germline V lookup: CDR1 GTSNPN, CDR2 SVGIG (reference sequence). The CDR3 loop spans 13 amino acids. V lost 2 bases and J lost 3, with 8 bases in between.

V gene TRBV5-4 combines with J gene TRBJ2-7; 8 nucleotides line up with TRBD2. V dropped 3 bases and J dropped 2; count of bases not matched to a gene: 7. CDR3 length equals 15 residues. Per the germline V gene, CDR1 is SGHNT and CDR2 is YYREEE (reference sequence). CDR3 DNA sequence: TGTGCCAGCAGCTCGGGGGGGACGGGGACCTACGAGCAGTACTTC. This encodes CASSSGGTGTYEQYF.

This chain joins TRBV5-1 and TRBJ2-7, with 10 bases fitting TRBD2. The CDR3 has 14 residues. J gave up 3 bases and V 2 bases, and 2 bases lay outside the gene matches. The V gene's germline CDR1 is SGHRS and CDR2 YFSETQ. The CDR3 here is CASSLGLADYEQYF. In nucleotides, the CDR3 is TGCGCCAGCAGCTTAGGACTAGCGGACTACGAGCAGTACTTC.

The chain joins TRBV6-5 to TRBJ2-7; D not certain. V was cut by 0 bases and J by 1 base, with 13 bases left in between. The CDR3 consists of 16 residues. Germline values: CDR1 MNHEY, CDR2 SVGAGI. The CDR3 sequence is CASSYSYARVSYEQYF. Here the CDR3 DNA reads TGTGCCAGCAGTTACTCCTATGCAAGAGTATCCTACGAGCAGTACTTC.

J is TRBJ2-7 and V is TRBV6-5; TRBD2 might be the D (6 bases). This CDR3 has 13 amino acids. The germline V gene has CDR1 MNHEY and CDR2 SVGAGI. V was shortened by 2 bases and J by 6 bases, with 11 bases between the two germline ends. The CDR3 DNA reads TGTGCCAGCAGTTACGCACTAGCTGGCGAGCAGTACTTC. This sequence encodes CASSYALAGEQYF.

The chain recombines TRBV19 with TRBJ2-7; no definite D call. The CDR3 has 15 amino acids. The germline V gene encodes CDR1 LNHDA and CDR2 SQIVND (reference sequence). The V and J ends lost 3 bases and 4 bases respectively, with 16 bases between them. CDR3 in DNA: TGTGCCAGTAGTATCCTGAAGGAAGATTCGTACGAGCAGTACTTC. This encodes CASSILKEDSYEQYF.